A single TCR beta chain is shown here with its context. Its cognate antigen is unknown. This entry is derived from a study of cytomegalovirus exposure and HLA in healthy donors. Study-level information: Unique TCR beta sequences numbering approximately 120 million came from about 179 million T cells in an earlier analysis. Study conclusions and caveats: Later examination showed HLA-associated TCR beta chains had greater clonal expansion than equally common others. The productive fraction for most TCR beta V segments was about 87% or about 30% in an earlier analysis. In vitro checks showed that a few CMV-associated chains really do target CMV antigens.

This CDR3 has 13 residues. Looked up from germline, CDR1 is SGHDT and CDR2 is YYEEEE. Trimming stripped 1 base from V and 3 bases from J, with 7 bases between. The primer mix had 60 Vbeta and 13 Jbeta primers. The method was immunoSEQ multiplex PCR; TCRdb's version includes in-frame clones alone and lacks a portion of them. The repertoire holds about 140,000 clones, with 60% to 80% as singletons. Sequencing was carried out using PBMCs. This TCR derives from a middle-aged man in good health and CMV-seronegative. The J gene is TRBJ2-5, the V gene TRBV5-6; D unclear. CDR3 sequence (DNA): TGTGCCAGCAGCTTGACAGACGAAGAGACCCAGTACTTC. Protein: CASSLTDEETQYF.